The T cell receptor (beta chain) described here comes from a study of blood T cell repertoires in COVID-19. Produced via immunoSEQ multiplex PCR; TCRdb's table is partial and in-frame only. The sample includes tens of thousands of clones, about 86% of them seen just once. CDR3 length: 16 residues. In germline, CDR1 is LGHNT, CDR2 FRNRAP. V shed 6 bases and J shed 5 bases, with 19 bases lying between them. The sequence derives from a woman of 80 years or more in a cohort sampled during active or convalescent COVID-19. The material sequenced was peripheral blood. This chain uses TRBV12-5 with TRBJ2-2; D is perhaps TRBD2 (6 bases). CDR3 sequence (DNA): TGTGCTAGTGGACCCTCCGGATCGGAGGGGACCGGGGAGCTGTTTTTT. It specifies CASGPSGSEGTGELFF.